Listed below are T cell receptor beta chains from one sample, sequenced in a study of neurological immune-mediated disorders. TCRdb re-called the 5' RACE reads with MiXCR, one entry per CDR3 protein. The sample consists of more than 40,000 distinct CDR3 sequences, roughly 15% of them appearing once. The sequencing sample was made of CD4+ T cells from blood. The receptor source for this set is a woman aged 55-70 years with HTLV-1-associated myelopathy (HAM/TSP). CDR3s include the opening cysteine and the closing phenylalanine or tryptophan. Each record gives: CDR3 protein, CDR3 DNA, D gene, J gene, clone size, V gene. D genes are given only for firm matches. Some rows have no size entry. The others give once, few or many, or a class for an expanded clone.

CASSLVGVMNTEAFF TGTGCCAGCAGCTTGGTTGGGGTAATGAACACTGAAGCTTTCTTT NA TRBJ1-1 many TRBV5-6
CASRPQGGKNIQYF TGTGCCAGCCGACCGCAGGGCGGCAAAAACATTCAGTACTTC NA TRBJ2-4 many TRBV19
CANSLGTASYEQYF TGTGCCAACAGCTTGGGTACCGCATCCTACGAGCAGTACTTC NA TRBJ2-7 NA TRBV5-4
CAALVRHSSYNSPLHF TGTGCAGCCCTAGTCCGGCATAGCTCCTATAATTCACCCCTCCACTTT NA TRBJ1-6 NA TRBV24-1
CASSLARFAGNTEAFF TGTGCCAGCAGCTTAGCGCGGTTTGCAGGAAACACTGAAGCTTTCTTT NA TRBJ1-1 many TRBV7-2
CASQENTGELFF TGTGCCAGCCAGGAGAACACCGGGGAGCTGTTTTTT NA TRBJ2-2 many TRBV3-1
CASSPRGLATNEKLFF TGTGCCAGCAGCCCCAGGGGGCTAGCAACTAATGAAAAACTGTTTTTT TRBD1 TRBJ1-4 many TRBV5-6
CASSLGGRGSYNEQFF TGCGCCAGCAGCTTGGGAGGAAGGGGCTCCTACAATGAGCAGTTCTTC NA TRBJ2-1 medium-sized TRBV5-1
CSVAPGQNTEAFF TGCAGCGTTGCCCCGGGACAGAACACTGAAGCTTTCTTT NA TRBJ1-1 many TRBV29-1
CASSQGDAGANVLTF TGCGCCAGCAGCCAAGGTGACGCTGGGGCCAACGTCCTGACTTTC NA TRBJ2-6 many TRBV4-1
CASISAGNYGYTF TGTGCCAGCATCTCGGCAGGCAACTATGGCTACACCTTC NA TRBJ1-2 many TRBV6-5
CSAITGTANSPLHF TGCAGTGCTATAACCGGGACGGCGAATTCACCCCTCCACTTT NA TRBJ1-6 NA TRBV20-1
CASSIGQSGSSPLHF TGCGCCAGCAGCATCGGACAAAGTGGCAGCTCACCCCTCCACTTT NA TRBJ1-6 many TRBV5-1
CASSLVGARVRDTQYF TGTGCCAGCAGCTTAGTAGGCGCCCGGGTTAGAGATACGCAGTATTTT NA TRBJ2-3 NA TRBV11-3
CASRDREWNEKLFF TGTGCCAGCAGGGACAGGGAATGGAATGAAAAACTGTTTTTT TRBD1 TRBJ1-4 many TRBV2
CASSLGRDIGNTIYF TGCGCCAGCAGCTTGGGCCGGGACATCGGAAACACCATATATTTT NA TRBJ1-3 many TRBV5-1
CSAGTSGVGKQYF TGCAGCGCCGGGACTAGCGGGGTGGGGAAGCAGTACTTC TRBD2 TRBJ2-7 many TRBV29-1
CASSPLGVDGNTIYF TGTGCCAGCTCACCCTTGGGCGTCGACGGAAACACCATATATTTT NA TRBJ1-3 many TRBV18
CASSPFTGTYNEQFF TGCGCCAGCAGCCCCTTCACAGGGACTTACAATGAGCAGTTCTTC NA TRBJ2-1 many TRBV4-1
CASSLGPPANYGYTF TGTGCCAGCAGCCTCGGACCCCCTGCTAACTATGGCTACACCTTC NA TRBJ1-2 many TRBV7-3
CASTSGPAGSPLHF TGTGCCAGCACCTCGGGTCCAGCGGGTTCACCCCTCCACTTT NA TRBJ1-6 many TRBV9
CASSSGRHTGELFF TGTGCCAGCAGCTCCGGACGACACACCGGGGAGCTGTTTTTT NA TRBJ2-2 many TRBV7-8
CASSPKRGPRGASPLHF TGTGCCAGCAGCCCCAAAAGGGGGCCCAGGGGGGCTTCACCCCTCCACTTT TRBD1 TRBJ1-6 many TRBV3-1
CASSFGFDEQFF TGCGCCAGCAGCTTTGGGTTTGATGAGCAGTTCTTC NA TRBJ2-1 many TRBV5-1
CARSQDRTELPYEQYF TGTGCCAGAAGCCAGGACAGGACAGAGTTACCCTACGAGCAGTACTTC TRBD1 TRBJ2-7 NA TRBV4-2
CASSLQSYEQYF TGTGCCAGCAGCTTACAATCGTACGAGCAGTACTTC NA TRBJ2-7 few TRBV7-8
CASSERGLVIEQFF TGTGCCAGCAGTGAAAGGGGACTAGTCATTGAGCAGTTCTTC TRBD2 TRBJ2-1 NA TRBV2
CASSLRQGGPDTQYF TGCGCCAGCAGCTTGAGACAGGGAGGCCCAGATACGCAGTATTTT NA TRBJ2-3 many TRBV5-1
CSASHGQGDQPQHF TGCAGTGCTAGCCACGGACAGGGTGACCAGCCCCAGCATTTT TRBD1 TRBJ1-5 many TRBV20-1
CSARAARETLYEQYF TGCAGTGCTAGAGCCGCCCGGGAAACACTCTACGAGCAGTACTTC NA TRBJ2-7 NA TRBV20-1